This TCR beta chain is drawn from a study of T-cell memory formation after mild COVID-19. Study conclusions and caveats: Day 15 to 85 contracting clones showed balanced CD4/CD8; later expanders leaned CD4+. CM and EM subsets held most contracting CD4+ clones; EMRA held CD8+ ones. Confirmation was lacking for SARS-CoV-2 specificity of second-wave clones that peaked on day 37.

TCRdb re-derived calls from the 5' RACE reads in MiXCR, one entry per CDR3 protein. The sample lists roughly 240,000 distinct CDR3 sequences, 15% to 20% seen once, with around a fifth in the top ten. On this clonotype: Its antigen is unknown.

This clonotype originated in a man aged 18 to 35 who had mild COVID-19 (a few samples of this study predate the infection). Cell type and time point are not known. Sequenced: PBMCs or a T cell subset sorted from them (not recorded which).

The CDR3 DNA reads TGTGCCAGCAGTATAAGTCCGGGGGTTCGCACTGAAGCTTTCTTT. Translated: CASSISPGVRTEAFF. The chain carries TRBV27 and TRBJ1-1, with D possibly matching TRBD1 (5 bases). In germline, CDR1 is MNHEY, CDR2 SMNVEV (reference sequence). Trimming pared 5 bases from V and 4 bases from J, leaving 17 bases between. CDR3 size: 15 residues.